The next 8 T cell receptor beta chains were all read from a single sample in a study of OX40 agonist ivuxolimab in advanced cancers. TCRdb keeps only in-frame clones here, not all; method: immunoSEQ multiplex PCR. The sample shows about 79,000 clones, around 92% of them seen only once. The sequencing here drew on CD4+ or CD8+ T cells sorted from blood, taken in a trial of the OX40 agonist ivuxolimab. These receptor sequences come from an adult with an advanced solid tumor such as melanoma, head and neck, liver or kidney cancer.

The chain employs TRBV11-1 and TRBJ2-1, with D possibly being TRBD2 (5 bases). V was clipped by 2 bases and J by 7 bases, with 15 bases between them. The CDR3 consists of 15 residues. Germline V lookup: CDR1 SGHAT, CDR2 FQDESV (reference sequence). The CDR3 spells CASSLTRSPGNEQFF. CDR3 nucleotide sequence: TGTGCCAGCAGCTTAACGAGGTCTCCGGGAAATGAGCAGTTCTTC.

As to this clone: The junction departs from germline at one end; a sequencing error may be responsible. The CDR3 bases are TGTGCCAGCACCTTAGCAGGCAGGTTGGGCGAGCAGTACTTC. It yields the protein CASTLAGRLGEQYF. This chain connects TRBV7-2 to TRBJ2-7; D is uncertain. The CDR3 sequence is 14 residues long. Germline lookup yields CDR1 SGHTA and CDR2 FQGNSA.

This clone was detected only once. The chain combines TRBV11-3 with TRBJ2-2; maybe TRBD1 (6 bases). Trimming pared 0 bases from V and 5 bases from J, leaving 7 bases between. This CDR3 has 14 residues. CDR1 SGHNT and CDR2 YENEEA come from the germline V gene. The CDR3 DNA is TGTGCCAGCAGCTTAGATAGGGGGACCGGGGAGCTGTTTTTT. This codes for CASSLDRGTGELFF.

The V call is TRBV7-3, the J call TRBJ2-1; D is unresolved. Germline CDR1 SGHTA, CDR2 FQGTGA. The V gene lost 5 bases and the J gene lost 12 bases, with 17 bases spanning the gap. The length of the CDR3 is 13 residues. For the CDR3, the DNA is TGTGCCAGCAGCCCCGACGGGCGAGTAGGGCAGTTCTTC. This translates into CASSPDGRVGQFF.

This chain joins TRBV6-1 and TRBJ2-7, with D possibly being TRBD1 (5 bases). The V gene lost 6 bases and the J gene lost 5 bases, with 17 bases spanning the gap. This CDR3 spans 14 amino acids. Germline assignment: CDR1 MNHNS and CDR2 SASEGT. This CDR3 is CASRFRGNVDEQYF. Here the CDR3 DNA reads TGTGCCAGCAGGTTTAGGGGTAACGTGGACGAGCAGTACTTC.

The chain links TRBV19 to TRBJ1-1; TRBD1 is a possible D gene (6 bases). CDR1 and CDR2 from the germline V gene are LNHDA and SQIVND (reference sequence). CDR3 length: 13 amino acids. V lost 5 bases, J lost 3 bases, and 10 bases lay in between. The CDR3 DNA reads as TGTGCCAGTAGTTTTGGACAGCACACTGAAGCTTTCTTT. Protein product: CASSFGQHTEAFF. Together with reference TRBV19 and TRBJ1-1, the CDR3 gives the full variable domain: DGGITQSPKYLFRKEGQNVTLSCEQNLNHDAMYWYRQDPGQGLRLIYYSQIVNDFQKGDIAEGYSVSREKKESFPLTVTSAQKNPTAFYLCASSFGQHTEAFFGQGTRLTVV.

This clone has a single count. The chain joins TRBV7-2 to TRBJ2-5; 9 bases match TRBD2. The CDR3 sequence is 15 residues long. Germline CDR1 is SGHTA and CDR2 is FQGNSA. The ends lost 1 base at V and 5 bases at J; junction bases unmatched: 5. This CDR3 reads CASSLGSGSAETQYF. In DNA, the CDR3 is TGTGCCAGCAGCTTAGGTAGCGGGAGTGCGGAGACCCAGTACTTC.

CDR3 coding DNA: TGTGCCAGCAGCGTAGGAAACTCTCGGGGGGAGCAGTACTTC. Protein: CASSVGNSRGEQYF. The chain uses TRBV9 and TRBJ2-7; possibly TRBD2 for D (6 bases). This CDR3 contains 14 residues. V lost 0 bases and J lost 7, with 14 bases in between. CDR1 is SGDLS, CDR2 YYNGEE, per germline.